The source of this T cell receptor beta chain is a study of cytomegalovirus exposure and HLA in healthy donors. Primers: 60 Vbeta forward and 13 Jbeta reverse. Sequencing used immunoSEQ multiplex PCR; TCRdb keeps in-frame clones, though not all of them. The repertoire holds under 200,000 clones, with 82% as singletons. The sequencing sample was made of PBMCs. This clonotype originated in a girl aged 5-17 years in good health and CMV-seropositive.

In DNA, the CDR3 is TGCGCCAGCACGGCAGGAGGATCCTCTGGAAACACCATATATTTT. Translated, it gives CASTAGGSSGNTIYF. The chain has TRBV5-1 and TRBJ1-3, with D unresolved. Germline V gene lookup returns CDR1 SGHRS and CDR2 YFSETQ. Between the trimmed V and J ends, which lost 6 bases and 0 bases, there was a span of 13 bases. This CDR3 has 15 amino acids.